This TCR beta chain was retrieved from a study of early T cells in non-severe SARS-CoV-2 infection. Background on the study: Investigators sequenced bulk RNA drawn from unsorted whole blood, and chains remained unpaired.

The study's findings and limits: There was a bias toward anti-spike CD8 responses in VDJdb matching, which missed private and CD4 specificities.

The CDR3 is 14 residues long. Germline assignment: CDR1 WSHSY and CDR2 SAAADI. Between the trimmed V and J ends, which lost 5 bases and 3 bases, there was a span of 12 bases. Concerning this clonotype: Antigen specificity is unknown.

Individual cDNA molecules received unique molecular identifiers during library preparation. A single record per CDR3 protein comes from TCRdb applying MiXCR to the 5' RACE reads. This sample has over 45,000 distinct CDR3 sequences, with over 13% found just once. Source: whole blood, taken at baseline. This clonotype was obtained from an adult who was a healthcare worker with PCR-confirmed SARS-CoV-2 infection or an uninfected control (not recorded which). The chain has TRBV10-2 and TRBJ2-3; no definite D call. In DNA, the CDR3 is TGCGCCAGCAGTAACGCGCACGGGACAGATACGCAGTATTTT. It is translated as CASSNAHGTDTQYF.